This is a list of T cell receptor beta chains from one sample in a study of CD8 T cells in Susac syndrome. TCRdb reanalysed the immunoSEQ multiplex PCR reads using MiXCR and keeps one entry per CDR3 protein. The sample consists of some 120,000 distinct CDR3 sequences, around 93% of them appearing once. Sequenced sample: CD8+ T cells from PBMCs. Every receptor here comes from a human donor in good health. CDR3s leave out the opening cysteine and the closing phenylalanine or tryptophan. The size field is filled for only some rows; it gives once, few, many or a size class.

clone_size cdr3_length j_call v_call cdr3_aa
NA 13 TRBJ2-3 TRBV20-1 SAADLKGGTDTQY
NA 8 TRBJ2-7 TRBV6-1 ATENYEQY
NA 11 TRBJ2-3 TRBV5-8 ASSPVGVDTQY
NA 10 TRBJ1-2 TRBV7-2 ASSLATNGYT
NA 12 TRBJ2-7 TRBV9 ASSVVQSLGEQY
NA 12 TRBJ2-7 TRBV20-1 SASGTSGRYEQY
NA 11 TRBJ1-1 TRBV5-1 ASSLASVTEAF
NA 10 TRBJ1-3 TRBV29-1 SSGGDGNTIY
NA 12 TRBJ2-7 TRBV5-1 ASSRDPNREEQY
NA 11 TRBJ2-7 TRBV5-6 ASTGTGPNEQY
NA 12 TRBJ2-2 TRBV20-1 SARVGGVTGELF
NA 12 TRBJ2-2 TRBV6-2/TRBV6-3 ASTRTGDTGELF
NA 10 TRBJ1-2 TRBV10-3 AISPDRDGYT
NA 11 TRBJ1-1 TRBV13 ASSYGPSPEAF
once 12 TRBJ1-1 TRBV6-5 ASSLGTVNTEAF
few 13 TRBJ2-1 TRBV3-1 ASSPGTASSNEQF
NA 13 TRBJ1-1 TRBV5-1 ASSATGGNRDEAF
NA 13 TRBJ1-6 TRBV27 ASSFSRARNSPLH
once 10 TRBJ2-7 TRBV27 ASSLIGGGKV
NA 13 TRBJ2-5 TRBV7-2 ASSPAQGGRETQY
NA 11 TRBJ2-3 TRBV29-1 SVEELVGDTQY
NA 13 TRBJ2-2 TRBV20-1 SARDTTRNTGELF
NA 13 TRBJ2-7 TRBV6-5 ASSLTGVSSYEQY
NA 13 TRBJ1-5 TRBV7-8 ASSRAGTVEQPQH
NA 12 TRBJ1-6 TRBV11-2 ASSLEAVNSPLH
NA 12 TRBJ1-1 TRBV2 ASSLLGVLGEAF
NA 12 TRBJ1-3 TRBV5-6 ASSPGAGGNTIY
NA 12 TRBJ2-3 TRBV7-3 ASSLTSGPDTQY
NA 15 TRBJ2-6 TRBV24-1 ATSSGTGGSGANVLT
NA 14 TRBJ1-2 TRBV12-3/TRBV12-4 ASSGLPGQGGYGYT
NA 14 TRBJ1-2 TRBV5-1 ASSLGTAGQGYGYT
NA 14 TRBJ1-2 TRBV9 ASSASLQGAFDGYT
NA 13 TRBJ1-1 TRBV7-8 ASSLVPGSNTEAF
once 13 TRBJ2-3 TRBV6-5 ASSYSVTATDTQY
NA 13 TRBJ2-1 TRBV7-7 ASSLEVGSYNEQF
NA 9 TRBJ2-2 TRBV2 ASFYAGELF
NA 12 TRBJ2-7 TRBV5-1 ASSRQDPTYEQY
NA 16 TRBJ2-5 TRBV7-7 ASSLGPTSGRNQETQY
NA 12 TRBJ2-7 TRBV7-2 ASSRKDAPYEQY
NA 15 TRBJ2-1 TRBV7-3 ASSPHWTSGSPHEQF
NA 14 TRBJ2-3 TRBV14 ASSQMGGSRTDTQY
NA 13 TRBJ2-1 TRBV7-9 ASSQAMAGAWEQF
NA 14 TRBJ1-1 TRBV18 ASSPSRQTMNTEAF
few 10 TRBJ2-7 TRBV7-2 ASSSDRAEQY
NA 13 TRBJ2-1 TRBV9 ASTVGSGSIVEQF
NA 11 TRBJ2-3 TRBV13 ASSLAATDTQF
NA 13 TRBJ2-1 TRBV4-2 ASSPKAGGSTEQF
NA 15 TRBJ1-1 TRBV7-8 ASSLTGLRGMNTEAF